This section outlines one T cell receptor (beta chain) sequence together with its context. The study assigned cohorts using participant-reported clinical history. In Cohort 3, a recovered donor had either two negative PCRs, clearance, or symptom resolution. V was trimmed by 2 bases and J by 4 bases, leaving 9 bases between them. CDR3 length equals 13 residues. From germline, CDR1 is SGHRS and CDR2 YFSETQ. Some clones are missing from TCRdb's copy, which holds only in-frame ones; the method was immunoSEQ multiplex PCR. The sample yields about 470,000 clones, approximately 86% seen once. This entry is derived from a study of blood T cell repertoires in COVID-19.

This receptor was obtained from a woman aged 18-30 years who had recovered from COVID-19. J is TRBJ2-5 and V is TRBV5-1; D possibly corresponds to TRBD2 (6 bases). Source material: PBMCs or T cells enriched from blood (not recorded which). The CDR3 sequence: CASSFVGGETQYF. The CDR3 nucleotides read TGCGCCAGCAGCTTTGTGGGGGGAGAGACCCAGTACTTC.